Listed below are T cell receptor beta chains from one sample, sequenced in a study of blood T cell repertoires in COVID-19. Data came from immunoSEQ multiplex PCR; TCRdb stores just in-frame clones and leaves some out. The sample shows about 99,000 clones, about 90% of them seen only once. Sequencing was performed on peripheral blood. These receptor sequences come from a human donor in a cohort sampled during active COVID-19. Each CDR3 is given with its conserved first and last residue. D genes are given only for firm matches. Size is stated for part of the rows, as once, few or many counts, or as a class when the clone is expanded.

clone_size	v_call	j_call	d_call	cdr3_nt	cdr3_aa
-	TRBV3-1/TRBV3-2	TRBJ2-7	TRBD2	TGTGCCAGCAGCCAAGATCCTAGCGGCGCCTCCTACGAGCAGTACTTC	CASSQDPSGASYEQYF
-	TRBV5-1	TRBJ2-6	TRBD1	TGCGCCAGCAGCTTGGTGCCGGGACAGGGTGCATCTGGGGCCAACGTCCTGACTTTC	CASSLVPGQGASGANVLTF
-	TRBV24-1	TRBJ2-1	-	TGTGCCACCAGTGATTTGTCCCAGAAAGTCGTCTCCTACAATGAGCAGTTCTTC	CATSDLSQKVVSYNEQFF
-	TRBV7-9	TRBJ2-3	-	TGTGCCAGCAGCCCGAACAGTATTCCGCCAGATACGCAGTATTTT	CASSPNSIPPDTQYF
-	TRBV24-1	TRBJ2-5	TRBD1	TGTGCCACCAGTGATTTTAATAGGGGGCGAGGAGAGACCCAGTACTTC	CATSDFNRGRGETQYF
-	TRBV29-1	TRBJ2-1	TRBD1	TGCAGCGTTGGGGGGACAGGGCAGTCCTACAATGAGCAGTTCTTC	CSVGGTGQSYNEQFF
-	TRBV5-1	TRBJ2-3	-	TGCGCCAGCAGCTTGGTTCCCGGGGGTAGCACAGATACGCAGTATTTT	CASSLVPGGSTDTQYF
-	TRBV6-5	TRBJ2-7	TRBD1	TGTGCCAGTAAGTCTTCATGGGACAGGGGCTACGAGCAGTACTTC	CASKSSWDRGYEQYF
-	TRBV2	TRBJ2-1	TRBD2	TGTGCCAGCAGTAACCCAGCGGGATCCTACAATGAGCAGTTCTTC	CASSNPAGSYNEQFF
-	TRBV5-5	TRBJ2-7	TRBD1	TGTGCCAGCAGCTTGCTTCGGGACAGCTACGAGCAGTACTTC	CASSLLRDSYEQYF
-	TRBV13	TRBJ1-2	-	TGTGCCAGCAGCTTACGAGGCACAGGGAACATTGGTGGCTACACCTTC	CASSLRGTGNIGGYTF
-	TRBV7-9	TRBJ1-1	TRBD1	TGTGCCAGCAGCCATCTCACAGGGGGCCCAGACACTGAAGCTTTCTTT	CASSHLTGGPDTEAFF
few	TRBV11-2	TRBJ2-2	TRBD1	TGTGCCAGCAGCTACAGGGGATCGAACACCGGGGAGCTGTTTTTT	CASSYRGSNTGELFF
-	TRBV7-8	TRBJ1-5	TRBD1	TGTGCCAGCAGCTTAGCGGGGACAGGGCCGAGCAATCAGCCCCAGCATTTT	CASSLAGTGPSNQPQHF
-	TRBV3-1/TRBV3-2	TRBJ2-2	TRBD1	TGTGCCAGCAGCCAAGATTCTAAGACCGGGACAGGTGCGCTGTTTTTT	CASSQDSKTGTGALFF
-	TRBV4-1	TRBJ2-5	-	TGCGCCAGCAGCCAAGGTCCGGGAACAGAGACCCAGTACTTC	CASSQGPGTETQYF
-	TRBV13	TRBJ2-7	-	TGTGCCAGCAGCTCCCTCTTGGGAGGTCGCGAGCAGTACTTC	CASSSLLGGREQYF
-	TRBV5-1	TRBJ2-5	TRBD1	TGCGCCAGCAGCCCCGGGACAGGGGGACCGGAAGAGACCCAGTACTTC	CASSPGTGGPEETQYF
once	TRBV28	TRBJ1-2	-	TGTGCCAGCAGTTTGATTGGGGCGCGTAACTATGGCTACACCTTC	CASSLIGARNYGYTF
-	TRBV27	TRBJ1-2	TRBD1	TGTGCCAGCAGTCATCTCCAGGGGGCGATGGACTATGGCTACACCTTC	CASSHLQGAMDYGYTF
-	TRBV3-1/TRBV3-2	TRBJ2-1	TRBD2	TGTGCCAGCAGCCACCAGGGACTAGCGGACTACAATGAGCAGTTCTTC	CASSHQGLADYNEQFF
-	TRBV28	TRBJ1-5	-	TGTGCCAGCAGTTTTGCCACAATCACGCCCCAGCATTTT	CASSFATITPQHF
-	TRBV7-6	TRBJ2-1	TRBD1	TGTGCCAGCAGCTTAACGATCTGGACAGGGGGTCACAATGAGCAGTTCTTC	CASSLTIWTGGHNEQFF
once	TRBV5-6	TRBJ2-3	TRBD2	TGTGCCAGCAGTTCGGGACTAGCGGGAGTAGCAGATACGCAGTATTTT	CASSSGLAGVADTQYF
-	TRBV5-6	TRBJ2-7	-	TGTGCCAGCAGCCGGGACTTTCGAGGAGCTTACGAGCAGTACTTC	CASSRDFRGAYEQYF
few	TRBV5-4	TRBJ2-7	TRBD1	TGTGCCAGCAGTCTGACAGGGGAAGAGCAGTACTTC	CASSLTGEEQYF
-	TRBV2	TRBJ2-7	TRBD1	TGTGCCAGCAGTGAACAGGGGGTAATGTACGAGCAGTACTTC	CASSEQGVMYEQYF
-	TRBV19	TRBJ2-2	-	TGTGCCAGTAGTCCTCGGGGACTCCCCCATACCGGGGAGCTGTTTTTT	CASSPRGLPHTGELFF
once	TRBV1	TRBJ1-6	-	TGCACCAGCAGCCAAACACTTACAAGGGACAGCGATAATTCACCCCTCCACTTT	CTSSQTLTRDSDNSPLHF
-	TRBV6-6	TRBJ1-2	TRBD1	TGTGCCACCTGGGCGGGACAGGTTCGCTATGGCTACACCTTC	CATWAGQVRYGYTF
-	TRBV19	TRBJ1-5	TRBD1	TGTGCCAGTAGTATTAGACAGGGGGATCAGCCCCAGCATTTT	CASSIRQGDQPQHF
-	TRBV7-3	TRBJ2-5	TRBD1	TGTGCCAGCAGCTTACTTGGACAGGAAGAGACCCAGTACTTC	CASSLLGQEETQYF
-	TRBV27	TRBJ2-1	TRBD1	TGTGCCAGCAGTTTTCCCCGGACAGGGGATTCCTACAATGAGCAGTTCTTC	CASSFPRTGDSYNEQFF
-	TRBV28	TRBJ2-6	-	TGTGCCAGCAGTTCTCCGCACACCTCTGGGGCCAACGTCCTGACTTTC	CASSSPHTSGANVLTF